Shown below are 10 T cell receptor beta chains from a single sample sequenced in a study of T cell clonality in common variable immunodeficiency. Findings of the study overall: Reportedly, TCR beta sequences from common variable immunodeficiency showed fewer deletions and N-nucleotide insertions.

Sequencing was performed with immunoSEQ multiplex PCR; in TCRdb, only in-frame clones are kept and a portion is missing. Recorded here are 40,000 to 50,000 clones, none singletons. No antigen has been identified for these receptors. Input material: peripheral blood mononuclear cells. The receptors were sampled from a human donor with common variable immunodeficiency.

In the case of this clone: The DNA ends 3 residues before the CDR3 does, and the rest of the CDR3 is filled in from the germline J gene. The chain uses TRBV2 and TRBJ1-3, with a weak D call TRBD1 (5 bases). The V and J ends lost 7 bases and 1 base respectively, with 8 bases between them. The CDR3 has 13 residues. Germline CDR1 SNHLY, CDR2 FYNNEI. This CDR3 is CASNRQSGNTIYF. Partial CDR3 DNA: TGTGCCAGCAACCGACAGTCTGGAAACACC.

About this clone: The read halts 3 residues ahead of the CDR3 end, with the missing end drawn from the germline J gene. V and J are TRBV7-2 and TRBJ2-1; 8 bases align to TRBD2. Germline lookup yields CDR1 SGHTA and CDR2 FQGNSA. V shed 0 bases, J shed 9 bases, and the junction held 10 bases outside the gene matches. The CDR3 sequence is 16 residues long. The sequenced part of the CDR3 DNA is TGTGCCAGCAGCTTAGCGCTGGCGGGGGGCCTCGGTGAG. This encodes CASSLALAGGLGE. The entire CDR3 protein is CASSLALAGGLGEQFF.

A word on this clone: The read ends 3 residues shy of where the CDR3 ends; the end is completed using the germline J gene. This rearrangement joins TRBV2 to TRBJ1-2; 7 nucleotides align to TRBD1. The CDR3 totals 15 residues. In germline, CDR1 is SNHLY, CDR2 FYNNEI. The ends lost 6 bases at V and 1 base at J; junction bases unmatched: 8. The CDR3 sequence is CASSQDRAFNYGYTF. Incomplete CDR3 DNA: TGTGCCAGCAGCCAAGACAGGGCCTTTAACTATGGC.

This clone was found a few times. The read ends 3 residues shy of where the CDR3 ends; the end is completed using the germline J gene. V gene TRBV18 combines with J gene TRBJ1-1; D uncertain. The CDR3 loop spans 13 amino acids. Germline loops: CDR1 KGHSH, CDR2 LQKENI. V shed 3 bases and J shed 5 bases, with 10 bases lying between them. CDR3 DNA, as far as it was read: TGTGCCAGCTCACCCGGACTGCGGACTGAA. As protein: CASSPGLRTE. The whole CDR3 reads CASSPGLRTEAFF.

Ten or more counts support this clone. The CDR3 extends 3 residues past the end of the read, so its final part is completed from the germline J gene. The V and J genes are TRBV20-1 and TRBJ1-1, with TRBD1 matching over 9 bases. The CDR3 has 15 residues. The trim removed 4 bases at V and 0 bases at J, leaving 6 bases unmatched. Germline values: CDR1 DFQATT, CDR2 SNEGSKA (reference sequence). CDR3 region: CSAKGQGNMNTEAFF. The DNA read from the CDR3 is TGCAGTGCTAAGGGACAGGGAAACATGAACACTGAA.

This clone was observed many times. From the germline J gene comes the end of the CDR3, since the read stops 3 residues before it. This rearrangement joins TRBV6-2 or TRBV6-3 to TRBJ1-1, with TRBD1 matching 7 bases. CDR1 and CDR2 (germline): MNHEY, SVGEGT. V lost 6 bases and J lost 7; bases outside the gene matches: 14. The CDR3 has 15 amino acids. The CDR3 region is CASSPMMTGFVEAFF. The part of the CDR3 DNA that was read is TGTGCCAGCAGCCCTATGATGACAGGGTTTGTTGAA.

In this sample, this clone turned up a few times. The observed sequence ends 3 residues before the CDR3 terminus, with the missing tail filled in from the germline J gene. The chain joins TRBV7-6 to TRBJ1-2, with 10 nucleotides matching TRBD1. CDR3 length equals 14 residues. V dropped 5 bases and J dropped 7; count of bases not matched to a gene: 7. Germline V gene data show CDR1 as SGHVS and CDR2 as FNYEAQ. The CDR3 region is CASSGLDRGAGYTF. CDR3 DNA (partial): TGTGCCAGCAGCGGATTGGACAGGGGGGCTGGC.

This clone has only a few counts. The read terminates 3 residues ahead of where the CDR3 ends, so the germline J gene completes it. V gene TRBV5-6 combines with J gene TRBJ2-3; D unresolved. This CDR3 contains 13 residues. Germline V gives CDR1 SGHDT, CDR2 YYEEEE. V shed 1 base and J shed 4 bases, with 7 bases lying between them. Partial CDR3 DNA: TGTGCCAGCAGCTTGAGGGTGTCAGATACG. It is translated as CASSLRVSDT. The whole CDR3 reads CASSLRVSDTQYF.

This clone occurred a few times. The sequence runs out 3 residues before the end of the CDR3; the remainder is reconstructed from the germline J gene. This rearrangement joins TRBV6-2 or TRBV6-3 to TRBJ1-5, with no clear D. Trimming removed 6 bases from V and 4 bases from J, with 10 bases in between. CDR1 and CDR2 from the germline V gene are MNHEY and SVGEGT. The CDR3 sequence is 13 residues long. Incomplete CDR3 DNA: TGTGCCAGCAGCCAAAAGCGGAATCAGCCC. Amino acids: CASSQKRNQP. The complete CDR3 sequence is CASSQKRNQPQHF.

This clone was found many times. CDR3 region: CASSPFEGPSYGYTF. CDR3 DNA (partial): TGCGCCAGCAGCCCCTTTGAGGGGCCCTCCTATGGC. The genes are TRBV5-1 and TRBJ1-2; a weak D match, TRBD1 (5 bases). Read sequence stops 3 residues before the CDR3 end, and the germline J gene provides the missing end. The germline V and J ends were trimmed by 4 bases and 4 bases, with 17 bases remaining between them. The CDR3 runs to 15 residues. Germline V gives CDR1 SGHRS, CDR2 YFSETQ. Full variable domain (missing parts from reference TRBV5-1 and TRBJ1-2): KAGVTQTPRYLIKTRGQQVTLSCSPISGHRSVSWYQQTPGQGLQFLFEYFSETQRNKGNFPGRFSGRQFSNSRSEMNVSTLELGDSALYLCASSPFEGPSYGYTFGSGTRLTVV.